This TCR beta chain originates from a study of OX40 agonist ivuxolimab in advanced cancers. For context, the study as a whole: Ivuxolimab was a fully human IgG2 agonistic monoclonal antibody targeting the costimulatory receptor OX40 (CD134). Intravenous ivuxolimab was administered to patients every 2 weeks at six dose levels: 0.01, 0.1, 0.3, 1.5, 3 and 10 mg/kg. Of the roughly 51 patients in dose escalation, around 19 had hepatocellular carcinoma, some 15 had melanoma, 9 had renal cell carcinoma and 9 had head and neck cancer. In the dose-escalation cohort, more than 75% of patients were male, and the mean age was approximately 60 years, with a range of roughly 20 to 85. Patients were allowed to have had prior anti-PD-1, anti-PD-L1 or anti-CTLA-4 therapy, and about 40% of the dose-escalation patients had been treated with checkpoint inhibitors. Three dose-escalation patients achieved partial responses, one with hepatocellular carcinoma and two with cutaneous melanoma. Peripheral TCRbeta sequencing aimed to test whether ivuxolimab altered TCR sequence diversity and caused clonal T-cell expansion. The paper describes the monotherapy dose-escalation part (N ≈ 52 patients) of the phase I trial of ivuxolimab. What the work shows at the level of the full study, not this receptor alone: On average, CD8+ T cells showed more expanded clones than CD4+ T cells after ivuxolimab. Low levels of normalized T-cell clonal expansion were also seen in some patients who did not respond. Clonal expansion of both CD4+ and CD8+ blood T cells was observed from baseline to week 6 at doses 0.1 to 3.0 mg/kg. The antigen specificity of the peripheral T cells that underwent clonal expansion was not determined. In the 0.1-3.0 mg/kg groups, partial responders had among the lowest normalized peripheral clonal expansion, particularly in CD8+ T cells.

There are 15 amino acids in the CDR3, from cysteine to phenylalanine inclusive. CDR3 DNA only is kept here, 45 bases in frame from base 1. Unmatched junction bases come to 6, with V trimmed by 4 bases and J by 5 bases. From a lookup of the germline V gene (reference sequence), CDR1 and CDR2 are SGHKS and YYEKEE. Patients with a history of autoimmune disease or receiving systemic immunosuppression were excluded from the trial. Peripheral blood for TCR sequencing was collected from all dose cohorts at baseline, on cycle 4 day 1, and on cycle 7 day 1. The samples were drawn from a first-in-human, open-label, multicenter phase I dose-escalation trial of ivuxolimab. Adults with locally advanced or metastatic melanoma, renal cell, hepatocellular, or head and neck squamous cell carcinoma were enrolled in the trial. CD4+ and CD8+ T cells were sorted separately from peripheral blood before TCR sequencing.

Genomic DNA was extracted from sorted cells for sequencing of the TCRbeta CDR3 region. The immunoSEQ Assay was used for sequencing of TCRbeta CDR3 regions. TCRdb re-hosts the immuneACCESS table, in-frame sequences only. Its copies lack some clones; in the studies checked, an unresolved V gene accounts for under half of them, and the cause for the rest is not known. This sample has tens of thousands of clones in its table, and around 90% of those were observed once. Around 0.31% of the sample is held by the ten biggest clonotypes. On this clone: Its antigen has not been determined. No clone much larger than this one lies a single base away; base qualities are absent.

The source is an adult with an advanced solid tumor such as melanoma, head and neck, liver or kidney cancer. The chain employs TRBV5-5 and TRBJ2-2; TRBD1 agrees with 9 junctional bases. The material sequenced was CD4+ or CD8+ T cells sorted from blood, taken in a trial of the OX40 agonist ivuxolimab. The CDR3 here reads CASSRDRVGTGELFF. The nucleotide sequence is TGTGCCAGCAGCCGGGACAGGGTTGGAACCGGGGAGCTGTTTTTT. Beyond the CDR3, the reference TRBV5-5 and TRBJ2-2 genes provide the residues; the full variable domain reads: DAGVTQSPTHLIKTRGQQVTLRCSPISGHKSVSWYQQVLGQGPQFIFQYYEKEERGRGNFPDRFSARQFPNYSSELNVNALLLGDSALYLCASSRDRVGTGELFFGEGSRLTVL.